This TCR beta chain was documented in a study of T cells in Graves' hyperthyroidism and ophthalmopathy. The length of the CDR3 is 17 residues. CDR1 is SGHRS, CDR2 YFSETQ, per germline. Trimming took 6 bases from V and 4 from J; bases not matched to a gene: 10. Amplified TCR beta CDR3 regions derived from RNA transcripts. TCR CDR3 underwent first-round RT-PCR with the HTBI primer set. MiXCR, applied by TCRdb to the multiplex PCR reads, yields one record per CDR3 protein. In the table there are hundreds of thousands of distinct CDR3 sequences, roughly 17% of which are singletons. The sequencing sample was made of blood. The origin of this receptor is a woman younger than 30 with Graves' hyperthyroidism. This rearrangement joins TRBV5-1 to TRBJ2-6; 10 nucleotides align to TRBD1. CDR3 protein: CASTPPDRGRGANVLTF. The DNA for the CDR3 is TGCGCCAGCACCCCCCCTGACAGGGGGCGGGGGGCCAACGTCCTGACTTTC.